This TCR beta chain was captured in a study of T cell changes during pregnancy in multiple sclerosis. Here immunoSEQ multiplex PCR was the method, and the copy in TCRdb shows in-frame clones only, minus some. In the table there are over 20,000 clones, 86% of which are singletons. The germline V gene has CDR1 MDHEN and CDR2 SYDVKM. CDR3 length equals 12 residues. The V and J ends lost 7 bases and 8 bases respectively, with 14 bases between them. The rearrangement uses TRBV28 and TRBJ1-2; perhaps TRBD1 as D (6 bases). Sequenced here: CD4+ T cells from peripheral blood mononuclear cells, sampled in the first trimester of pregnancy. The clonotype comes from a female donor in good health, enrolled as a control in a pregnancy study. The CDR3 sequence is CASTSWGRGYTF. The CDR3 DNA sequence: TGTGCCAGCACCAGCTGGGGGCGCGGCTACACCTTC.